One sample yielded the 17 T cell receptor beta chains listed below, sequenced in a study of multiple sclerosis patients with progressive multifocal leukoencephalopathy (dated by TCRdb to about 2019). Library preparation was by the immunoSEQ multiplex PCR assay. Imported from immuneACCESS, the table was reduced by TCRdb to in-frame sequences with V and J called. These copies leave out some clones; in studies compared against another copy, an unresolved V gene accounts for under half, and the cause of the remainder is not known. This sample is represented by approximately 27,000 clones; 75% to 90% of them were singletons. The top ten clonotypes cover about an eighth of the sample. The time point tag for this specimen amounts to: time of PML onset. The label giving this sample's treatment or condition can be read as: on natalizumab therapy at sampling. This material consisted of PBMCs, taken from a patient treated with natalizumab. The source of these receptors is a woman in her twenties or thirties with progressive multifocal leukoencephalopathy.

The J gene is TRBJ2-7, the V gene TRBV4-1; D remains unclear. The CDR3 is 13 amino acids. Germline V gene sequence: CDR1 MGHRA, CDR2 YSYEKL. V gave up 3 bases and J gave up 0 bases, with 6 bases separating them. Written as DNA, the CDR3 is TGCGCCAGCAGCCATGCTCCCTCCTACGAGCAGTACTTC. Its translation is CASSHAPSYEQYF.

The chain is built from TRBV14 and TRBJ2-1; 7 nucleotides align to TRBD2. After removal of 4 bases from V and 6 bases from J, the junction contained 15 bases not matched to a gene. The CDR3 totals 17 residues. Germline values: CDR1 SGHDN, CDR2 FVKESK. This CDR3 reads CASSLRMVASGLNEQFF. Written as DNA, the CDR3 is TGTGCCAGCAGCCTAAGAATGGTAGCTAGCGGTCTCAATGAGCAGTTCTTC.

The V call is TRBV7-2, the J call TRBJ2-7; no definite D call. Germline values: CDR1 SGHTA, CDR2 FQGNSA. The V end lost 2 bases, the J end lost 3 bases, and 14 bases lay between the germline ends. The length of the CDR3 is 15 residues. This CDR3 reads CASSLRGRVDYEQYF. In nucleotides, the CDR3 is TGTGCCAGCAGCTTACGCGGAAGGGTCGACTACGAGCAGTACTTC.

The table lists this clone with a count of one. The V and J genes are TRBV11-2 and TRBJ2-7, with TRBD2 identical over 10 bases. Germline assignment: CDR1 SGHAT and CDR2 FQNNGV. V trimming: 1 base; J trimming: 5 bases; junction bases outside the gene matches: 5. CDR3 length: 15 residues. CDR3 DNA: TGTGCCAGCAGCTTAGTAGCGGGGGGCCAACACGAGCAGTACTTC. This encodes CASSLVAGGQHEQYF.

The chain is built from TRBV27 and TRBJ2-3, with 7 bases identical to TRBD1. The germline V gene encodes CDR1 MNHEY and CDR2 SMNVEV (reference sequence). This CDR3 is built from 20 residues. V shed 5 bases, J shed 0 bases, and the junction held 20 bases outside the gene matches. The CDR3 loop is CASSPARLAGTVFSTDTQYF. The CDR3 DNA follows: TGTGCCAGCAGTCCCGCACGTTTGGCCGGGACAGTATTTAGCACAGATACGCAGTATTTT.

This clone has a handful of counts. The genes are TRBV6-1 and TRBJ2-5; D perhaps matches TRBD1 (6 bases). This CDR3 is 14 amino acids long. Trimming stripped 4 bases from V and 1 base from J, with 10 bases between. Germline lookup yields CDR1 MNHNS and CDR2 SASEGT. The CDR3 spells CASSGGQPQETQYF. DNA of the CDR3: TGTGCCAGCAGTGGGGGACAACCCCAAGAGACCCAGTACTTC.

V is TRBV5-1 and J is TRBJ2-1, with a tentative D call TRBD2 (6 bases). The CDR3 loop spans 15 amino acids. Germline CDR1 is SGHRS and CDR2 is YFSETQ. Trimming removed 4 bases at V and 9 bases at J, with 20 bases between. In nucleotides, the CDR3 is TGCGCCAGCAGCCCTGGGGCTAGCGTGAGACTTGAGCAGTTCTTC. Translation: CASSPGASVRLEQFF.

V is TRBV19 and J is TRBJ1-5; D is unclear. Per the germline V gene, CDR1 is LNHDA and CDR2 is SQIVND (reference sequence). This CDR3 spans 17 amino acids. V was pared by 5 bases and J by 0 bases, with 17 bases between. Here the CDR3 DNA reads TGTGCCAGTAGTGGAACTTCACAGCGATTTAGCAATCAGCCCCAGCATTTT. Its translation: CASSGTSQRFSNQPQHF.

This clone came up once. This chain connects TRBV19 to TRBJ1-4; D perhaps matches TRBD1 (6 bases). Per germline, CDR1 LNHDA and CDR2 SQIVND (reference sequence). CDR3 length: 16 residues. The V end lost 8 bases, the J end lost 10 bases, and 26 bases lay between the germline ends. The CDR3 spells CASEPGTSFISGKLFF. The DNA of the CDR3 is TGTGCCAGTGAGCCCGGGACAAGCTTTATAAGTGGAAAACTGTTTTTT.

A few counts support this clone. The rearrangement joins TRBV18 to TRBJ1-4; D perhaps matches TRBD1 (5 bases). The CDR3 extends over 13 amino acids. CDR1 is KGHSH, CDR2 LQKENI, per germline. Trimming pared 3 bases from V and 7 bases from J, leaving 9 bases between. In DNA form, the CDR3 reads TGTGCCAGCTCACCGGACATGGGTGAAAAACTGTTTTTT. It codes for CASSPDMGEKLFF.

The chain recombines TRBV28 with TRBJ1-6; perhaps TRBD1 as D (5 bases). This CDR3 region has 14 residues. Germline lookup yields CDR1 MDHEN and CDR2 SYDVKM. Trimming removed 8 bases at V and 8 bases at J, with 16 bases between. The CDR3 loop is CASFPGQAYSPLHF. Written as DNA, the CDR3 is TGTGCCAGCTTCCCGGGGCAGGCCTATTCACCCCTCCACTTT.

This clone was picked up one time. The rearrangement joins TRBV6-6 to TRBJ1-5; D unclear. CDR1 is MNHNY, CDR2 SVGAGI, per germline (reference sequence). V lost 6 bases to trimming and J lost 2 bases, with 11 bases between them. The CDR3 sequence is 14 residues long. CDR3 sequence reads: CASSHDSRNQPQHF. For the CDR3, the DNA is TGTGCCAGCAGCCACGACTCCCGCAATCAGCCCCAGCATTTT.

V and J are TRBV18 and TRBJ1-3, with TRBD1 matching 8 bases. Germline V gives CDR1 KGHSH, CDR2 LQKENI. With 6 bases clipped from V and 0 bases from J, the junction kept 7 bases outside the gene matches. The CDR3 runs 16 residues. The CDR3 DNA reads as TGTGCCAGCTCGCTCACAGGGGGAAGCTCTGGAAACACCATATATTTT. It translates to CASSLTGGSSGNTIYF.

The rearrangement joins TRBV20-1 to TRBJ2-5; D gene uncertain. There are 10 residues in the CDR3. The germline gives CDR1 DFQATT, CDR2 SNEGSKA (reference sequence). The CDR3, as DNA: TGCAGCGCGAAACGGGAGACCCAGTACTTC. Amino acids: CSAKRETQYF.

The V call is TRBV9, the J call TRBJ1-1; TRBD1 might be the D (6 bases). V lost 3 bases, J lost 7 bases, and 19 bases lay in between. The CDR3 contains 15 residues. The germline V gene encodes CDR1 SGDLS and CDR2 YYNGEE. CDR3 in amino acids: CASSEALQGSSEAFF. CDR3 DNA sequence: TGTGCCAGCAGCGAGGCCCTACAGGGATCGAGTGAAGCTTTCTTT.

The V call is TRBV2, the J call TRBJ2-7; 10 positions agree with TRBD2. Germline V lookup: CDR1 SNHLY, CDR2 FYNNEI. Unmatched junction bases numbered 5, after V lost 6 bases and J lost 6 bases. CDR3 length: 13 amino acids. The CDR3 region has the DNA TGTGCCAGCAGGGGGGGACTAGCGACCGAGCAGTACTTC. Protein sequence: CASRGGLATEQYF.

The CDR3 is CSASGSSAFF. The CDR3 DNA reads as TGCAGTGCTAGTGGCAGCTCGGCTTTCTTT. V is TRBV20-1 and J is TRBJ1-1; D ambiguous. The CDR3 is made up of 10 amino acids. V was clipped by 3 bases and J by 11 bases, with 10 bases between them. The V gene's germline CDR1 is DFQATT and CDR2 SNEGSKA (reference sequence).